The rows below give T cell receptor beta chains drawn from one sample of a study of shared clonotypes between healthy human individuals. Using immunoSEQ multiplex PCR, the repertoire was profiled, and TCRdb retains in-frame clones only, with some absent. The data hold about 1 million clones, with 65% to 75% observed a single time. Sequencing was performed on memory CD4+ T cells sorted from blood. The receptor source for this set is a man aged 18 to 30 in good health. Both conserved end residues are part of each CDR3. D genes are given only for firm matches. Expanded clones get a size class; other rows say once, few or many, or leave the size out.

V	size	J	D	DNA	CDR3
TRBV30	NA	TRBJ1-3	NA	TGTGCCTGGAGTACACAGATCTCTGGAAACACCATATATTTT	CAWSTQISGNTIYF
TRBV10-2	NA	TRBJ2-7	TRBD2	TGCGCCAGCAGTGAGAGGGCTAGCGGGAGGTACGAGCAGTACTTC	CASSERASGRYEQYF
TRBV10-2	few	TRBJ2-7	NA	TGCGCCAGCAGTGATGCCGGGACACTGTACTTC	CASSDAGTLYF
TRBV6-5	NA	TRBJ1-2	NA	TGTGCCAGCAGTCCCCCAGCCCCTAACTATGGCTACACCTTC	CASSPPAPNYGYTF
TRBV15	NA	TRBJ1-2	NA	TGTGCCACCAGCAGAGGGACTCAGGGGAGCTATGGCTACACCTTC	CATSRGTQGSYGYTF
TRBV30	NA	TRBJ2-3	NA	TGTGCCTGGACCCCGGGACCAGGGGCAGATACGCAGTATTTT	CAWTPGPGADTQYF
TRBV10-2	NA	TRBJ2-5	TRBD2	TGCGCCAGCAGGCGGAGCGTAGCGGGGACCCAAGAGACCCAGTACTTC	CASRRSVAGTQETQYF
TRBV6-1	few	TRBJ2-7	NA	TGTGCCAGCAATCTGGGTTTCGGCGAGCAGTACTTC	CASNLGFGEQYF
TRBV5-8	NA	TRBJ2-7	TRBD2	TGTGCCAGCAGCTTAAGCGGGAGGGCATTATACGAGCAGTACTTC	CASSLSGRALYEQYF
TRBV6-1	NA	TRBJ1-6	NA	TGTGCCAGCAGTGATACGGTGAGCTCCTATAATTCACCCCTCCACTTT	CASSDTVSSYNSPLHF
TRBV2	NA	TRBJ1-1	TRBD1	TGTGCCAGCAGTCCACAGGGGGGAACTGAAGCTTTCTTT	CASSPQGGTEAFF
TRBV19	NA	TRBJ2-3	NA	TGTGCCAGTAGTATAGCGGGAGTCGGGGATACGCAGTATTTT	CASSIAGVGDTQYF
TRBV7-9	NA	TRBJ1-1	NA	TGTGCCAGCAGCTTAGAACTGGGAGTGAACACTGAAGCTTTCTTT	CASSLELGVNTEAFF
TRBV10-3	NA	TRBJ2-7	TRBD2	TGTGCCATCAGTGACCATAGCGGGAGTAGCGAGCAGTACTTC	CAISDHSGSSEQYF
TRBV7-8	NA	TRBJ1-1	NA	TGTGCCAGCAGCTTAGCCCAGGCAAGAAGAGAAGCTTTCTTT	CASSLAQARREAFF
TRBV7-9	NA	TRBJ2-4	TRBD2	TGTGCCAGCAGCAACGCGCGTCCGGGACTAGCGGTAGCCAAAAACATTCAGTACTTC	CASSNARPGLAVAKNIQYF
TRBV7-6	NA	TRBJ2-3	TRBD1	TGTGCCAGCAGCCTCCGGACAGGCGGGACAGATACGCAGTATTTT	CASSLRTGGTDTQYF
TRBV6-5	once	TRBJ1-4	NA	TGTGCCAGCAGACTGGGAGGGGTAGCTAATGAAAAACTGTTTTTT	CASRLGGVANEKLFF
TRBV19	NA	TRBJ1-2	TRBD1	TGTGCCAGTACCATAGGGGACAGGGGTTATGGCTACACCTTC	CASTIGDRGYGYTF
TRBV10-2	NA	TRBJ2-7	NA	TGCGCCAGCGGGTCCCAATACGAGCAGTACTTC	CASGSQYEQYF
TRBV10-3	NA	TRBJ2-5	NA	TGTGCCACCAAAACTCAGCTGAGGGAGACCCAGTACTTC	CATKTQLRETQYF
TRBV6-6	NA	TRBJ1-5	NA	TGTGCCAGCAGTTACTCGGCGGGGAATCAGCCCCAGCATTTT	CASSYSAGNQPQHF
TRBV7-2	NA	TRBJ1-1	NA	TGTGCCAGCAGCCCCGGCAGGGGCACTGAAGCTTTCTTT	CASSPGRGTEAFF
TRBV7-6	few	TRBJ2-3	TRBD2	TGTGCCAGCAGCACACTAGCGGGAGGGCCGTCTGGCACGCAGTATTTT	CASSTLAGGPSGTQYF
TRBV5-1	few	TRBJ1-4	NA	TGCGCCAGCAGCTTGGCTGGCTCCCGGGGTGGAAAACTGTTTTTT	CASSLAGSRGGKLFF
TRBV19	NA	TRBJ2-1	TRBD2	TGTGCCAGTAGTCCGTGGACTAGCCTAAATGAGCAGTTCTTC	CASSPWTSLNEQFF
TRBV5-4	NA	TRBJ2-3	NA	TGTGCCAGCAGCCCCGTGGGGGGTGGAAGCACAGATACGCAGTATTTT	CASSPVGGGSTDTQYF
TRBV9	many	TRBJ1-2	NA	TGTGCCAGCAGCCCTACACTCTCCGTGGGCTACACCTTC	CASSPTLSVGYTF
TRBV5-4	NA	TRBJ2-1	NA	TGTGCCAGCAGCTCCGCCGGGCCAAACAATGAGCAGTTCTTC	CASSSAGPNNEQFF
TRBV6-5	NA	TRBJ1-1	NA	TGTGCCAGCAGTTTCGGACTGACGAACACTGAAGCTTTCTTT	CASSFGLTNTEAFF
TRBV6-1	NA	TRBJ2-5	NA	TGTGCCAGCAGTGAACCGGGGGTCGAGACCCAGTACTTC	CASSEPGVETQYF
TRBV5-1	NA	TRBJ2-2	TRBD2	TGCGCCAGCAGCCCGGGGACTAGCGGTAACACCGGGGAGCTGTTTTTT	CASSPGTSGNTGELFF
TRBV11-3	NA	TRBJ1-6	TRBD1	TGTGCCAGCAGCCACGGGGACAGCGACCCTAATTCACCCCTCCACTTT	CASSHGDSDPNSPLHF
TRBV21-1	NA	TRBJ2-7	NA	TGTGCCAGCAGCAATAAAGCCTGGGGATTGCAGTACTTC	CASSNKAWGLQYF
TRBV10-3	NA	TRBJ1-2	TRBD1	TGTGCCATCAGTGGGACAGGGGTGACCTATGGCTACACCTTC	CAISGTGVTYGYTF
TRBV5-6	NA	TRBJ2-3	NA	TGTGCCAGCAGCTTTTTCGCGACGAAACTAAGCACAGATACGCAGTATTTT	CASSFFATKLSTDTQYF
TRBV6-1	NA	TRBJ1-5	NA	TGTGCCAGCAGGGGGGGGAAGGGGAGTCAGCCCCAGCATTTT	CASRGGKGSQPQHF
TRBV2	NA	TRBJ2-3	NA	TGTGCCAGCGCCGAAATTTCGGATACGCAGTATTTT	CASAEISDTQYF
TRBV5-1	few	TRBJ2-7	NA	TGCGCCAGCAGCTTATCGACTGGCCCGCGGGACGAGCAGTACTTC	CASSLSTGPRDEQYF
TRBV14	NA	TRBJ2-1	NA	TGTGCCAGCAGCCCTGTCGGGCTATTGGGTAACAATGAGCAGTTCTTC	CASSPVGLLGNNEQFF
TRBV11-2	NA	TRBJ2-3	TRBD2	TGTGCCAGCAGCCGTGGGGGGAGGGGAACAGATACGCAGTATTTT	CASSRGGRGTDTQYF
TRBV6-5	few	TRBJ2-7	TRBD1	TGTGCCAGCATCCCGAGGACAGGCACGTACGAGCAGTACTTC	CASIPRTGTYEQYF
TRBV2	few	TRBJ2-6	NA	TGTGCCAGCAGTGATAGATGGGCCCCTGGGGCCAACGTCCTGACTTTC	CASSDRWAPGANVLTF
TRBV10-3	once	TRBJ2-5	NA	TGTGCCATCAGTGAGTCAACGGGGACCCAGTACTTC	CAISESTGTQYF
TRBV4-3	NA	TRBJ2-5	TRBD2	TGCGCCAGCAGCCAAGATTCAACTAGCGGGAGGCAAGAGACCCAGTACTTC	CASSQDSTSGRQETQYF
TRBV5-1	NA	TRBJ2-7	TRBD2	TGCGCCAGCAGGTTTACTAGCGGGGGTACTTACGAGCAGTACTTC	CASRFTSGGTYEQYF
TRBV19	NA	TRBJ2-1	TRBD2	TGTGCCAGTAGTATCCTAGCGGGAGGGCCGGATGAGCAGTTCTTC	CASSILAGGPDEQFF
TRBV19	NA	TRBJ1-2	NA	TGTGCCAGTAGTATAAACAGGAATAACTATGGCTACACCTTC	CASSINRNNYGYTF
TRBV6-1	NA	TRBJ2-1	NA	TGTGCCAGCAGAGGGGACTCCTACAATGAGCAGTTCTTC	CASRGDSYNEQFF
TRBV30	NA	TRBJ2-1	NA	TGTGCCTGGAGTAAGGCGCTTGGGGGGAAGTCCTACAATGAGCAGTTCTTC	CAWSKALGGKSYNEQFF
TRBV5-6	NA	TRBJ2-5	NA	TGTGCCAGCACTGTTAGGCACCCGGGGCAGGAGACCCAGTACTTC	CASTVRHPGQETQYF
TRBV6-6	NA	TRBJ1-4	NA	TGTGCCAGCAGTCTCCTCGGGGGTGGGGAAAAACTGTTTTTT	CASSLLGGGEKLFF
TRBV6-6	few	TRBJ2-7	TRBD1	TGTGCCAGCGCTGCTCCACGCGGGACAGGTCCCGAGCAGTACTTC	CASAAPRGTGPEQYF
TRBV5-8	NA	TRBJ1-6	NA	TGTGCCAGCAGCCCACAGGGTCGTGGACTTGGCTCACCCCTCCACTTT	CASSPQGRGLGSPLHF